In this sample, the clone carrying this TCR beta chain turned up many times. This sample is part of a study of T cells in Graves' hyperthyroidism and ophthalmopathy. Amplified TCR beta CDR3 regions derived from RNA transcripts. A set of HTBI primers served as the primers for a first-round RT-PCR of the TCR CDR3. MiXCR, applied by TCRdb to the multiplex PCR reads, yields one record per CDR3 protein. The data hold hundreds of thousands of distinct CDR3 sequences, with around a sixth observed a single time. Orbital computed tomography and thyroid ultrasound, together with serum TRAb and thyroxine and clinical symptoms, were used for diagnoses. Trimming pared 4 bases from V and 4 bases from J, leaving 13 bases between. CDR3 length: 14 amino acids. Germline V gives CDR1 MGHRA, CDR2 YSYEKL.

The TCR originated in a woman aged 18-29 years with Graves' hyperthyroidism. The chain recombines TRBV4-1 with TRBJ1-2; tentative D call: TRBD1 (6 bases). The sample taken for sequencing was blood. CDR3 sequence: CASSRGQLIYGYTF. CDR3 bases: TGCGCCAGCAGCCGTGGACAGCTGATCTATGGCTACACCTTC.